This TCR beta chain derives from a study of cytomegalovirus exposure and HLA in healthy donors. General observations from the study: Common viral pathogens seemed to be connected with several of the most significant clusters, according to a later analysis. Later analysis demonstrated an association between a missense DCLRE1C variant and TCR beta V- and J-gene trimming.

Healthy bone marrow donors supplied every sample. The PCR was carried out with 60 Vbeta primers and 13 Jbeta primers. Here immunoSEQ multiplex PCR was the method, and the copy in TCRdb shows in-frame clones only, minus some. This table has about 130,000 clones, roughly 78% appearing once. Notes on this clone: Its antigen remains unknown.

Germline V gene sequence: CDR1 SGHTA, CDR2 FQGNSA. V was cut by 6 bases and J by 2 bases, with 10 bases left in between. The CDR3 extends over 13 amino acids. Sequences were obtained from PBMCs. This clonotype originated in a man aged 25-45 years in good health and CMV-seronegative. The V call is TRBV7-2, the J call TRBJ1-2, with a weak D call TRBD1 (6 bases). The chain's CDR3 is CASSRTGNYGYTF. The CDR3, as DNA: TGTGCCAGCAGTCGTACAGGGAACTATGGCTACACCTTC.